Included here is one T cell receptor (beta chain) sequence, with context. This record belongs to a study of control samples from healthy donors and cancer patients. Libraries were prepared by immunoSEQ multiplex PCR; TCRdb keeps only in-frame clonotypes and omits some of them. The repertoire holds 150,000 to 200,000 clones, 91% seen once, with approximately 1.5% in the top ten. Sequenced input: blood. This TCR came from a woman aged 25 to 45 in good health.

CDR3 amino acids: CASSPGQVRGYTF. CDR3 coding DNA: TGTGCCAGTAGTCCGGGACAGGTCAGGGGCTACACCTTC. This chain uses TRBV19 with TRBJ1-2, with 8 bases lining up with TRBD1. With V trimmed by 5 bases and J by 8 bases, 7 bases remained unmatched. The CDR3 is 13 amino acids. Germline V CDR1 and CDR2: LNHDA, SQIVND (reference sequence).